This T cell receptor beta chain was observed in a study of blood T cell repertoires in COVID-19. Turning to the study itself: Samples came from the United States, Italy and Spain, spanning acute and convalescent COVID-19. T cells, B-cell-depleted T cells, or PBMCs supplied cDNA or gDNA.

Profiling relied on immunoSEQ multiplex PCR, and the TCRdb table lists in-frame clones only, not all of them. The sample contains 150,000 or so clones, just under 85% of which appear only once. The CDR3 spans 16 residues. Trimming took off 4 bases at V and 2 bases at J, with 12 bases between the two ends. The germline gives CDR1 MNHEY, CDR2 SVGAGI. The specimen was peripheral blood. This receptor was identified in a woman aged 40 to 49 with active or convalescent COVID-19. J is TRBJ1-6 and V is TRBV6-5; D perhaps matches TRBD1 (6 bases). The CDR3 loop reads CASSLEGVAYNSPLHF. CDR3 DNA: TGTGCCAGCAGTTTAGAGGGGGTCGCCTATAATTCACCCCTCCACTTT.